What follows are 23 T cell receptor beta chains derived from one specimen sequenced in a study of response to subunit inactivated influenza vaccine. TCRdb redid the calling of the RT-PCR reads with MiXCR, one entry per CDR3 protein. The sample holds approximately 730,000 distinct CDR3 sequences, over 11% seen once. The source material was PBMCs from blood, sampled around 15 days before vaccination. These receptor sequences come from a middle-aged man who received an inactivated influenza vaccine.

The chain joins TRBV3-1 to TRBJ1-5; TRBD1 matches at 8 bases. This CDR3 is built from 17 residues. Losses at the gene ends were 4 bases for V and 3 bases for J; bases not matched to a gene: 11. CDR1 is LGHDT and CDR2 is YNNKEL in the germline V gene (reference sequence). In DNA form, the CDR3 reads TGTGCCAGCAGCCTAGGGACAGGAAGGTTGAACAATCAGCCCCAGCATTTT. Its translation is CASSLGTGRLNNQPQHF.

There are a few counts of this clonotype. J is TRBJ2-7 and V is TRBV6-2 or TRBV6-3; 10 bases match TRBD2. Losses at the gene ends were 4 bases for V and 4 bases for J; bases not matched to a gene: 10. Per germline, CDR1 MNHEY and CDR2 SVGEGT. The CDR3 extends over 16 amino acids. CDR3 nucleotides: TGTGCCAGCAGTTTCCCTAGCGGGGGATTGCCTTACGAGCAGTACTTC. Its protein product is CASSFPSGGLPYEQYF.

The sample holds many counts of this clonotype. The CDR3 spells CASSYSAGDYTDTQYF. The DNA for the CDR3 is TGTGCCAGCAGTTACTCTGCGGGAGATTACACAGATACGCAGTATTTT. The chain carries TRBV6-2 or TRBV6-3 and TRBJ2-3; 7 nucleotides match TRBD2. V dropped 0 bases and J dropped 2; count of bases not matched to a gene: 5. Germline-derived CDR1 and CDR2 are MNHEY and SVGEGT. The CDR3 has 16 residues.

The rearrangement uses TRBV4-3 and TRBJ2-5, with D unresolved. The CDR3 has 15 amino acids. Germline assignment: CDR1 LGHNA and CDR2 YSLEER. V lost 0 bases and J lost 5, with 13 bases in between. The DNA of the CDR3 is TGCGCCAGCAGCCAAGATAGGGCTAGTTGGGAGACCCAGTACTTC. Translated: CASSQDRASWETQYF.

CDR3 in amino acids: CSASFGQGIDTQYF. The CDR3 region has the DNA TGCAGTGCTAGTTTTGGACAGGGAATAGATACGCAGTATTTT. The chain is built from TRBV20-1 and TRBJ2-3; 8 bases match TRBD1. J gave up 5 bases and V 3 bases, and 7 bases lay outside the gene matches. The length of the CDR3 is 14 residues. Germline values: CDR1 DFQATT, CDR2 SNEGSKA (reference sequence).

This clonotype was observed a few times. This rearrangement joins TRBV27 to TRBJ2-3, with 10 bases identical to TRBD2. Germline assignment: CDR1 MNHEY and CDR2 SMNVEV (reference sequence). There are 15 residues in the CDR3. Trimming cost V 4 bases and J 5 bases; bases outside gene matches: 6. DNA of the CDR3: TGTGCCAGCAGTTATCTAGCGGGAGTAGGAGATACGCAGTATTTT. Its protein product is CASSYLAGVGDTQYF.

The V gene is TRBV20-1, the J gene TRBJ2-1, with 7 bases aligning to TRBD2. The CDR3 has 15 amino acids. J gave up 8 bases and V 6 bases, and 16 bases lay outside the gene matches. Germline loops: CDR1 DFQATT, CDR2 SNEGSKA (reference sequence). CDR3 nucleotide sequence: TGCAGTGCCTCCTCCACCCGGGGGGAGACCCATGAGCAGTTCTTC. Protein product: CSASSTRGETHEQFF.

This clonotype was detected a few times. This chain's CDR3 is CASSYGPLSSYEQYF. The CDR3 bases are TGTGCCAGCAGTTACGGGCCACTTAGCTCCTACGAGCAGTACTTC. This chain connects TRBV6-5 to TRBJ2-7, with D hard to call. This CDR3 is built from 15 residues. Trimming removed 2 bases from V and 0 bases from J, with 11 bases in between. From germline, CDR1 is MNHEY and CDR2 SVGAGI.

J is TRBJ1-6 and V is TRBV10-3; no clear D. The CDR3 runs to 13 residues. Germline V CDR1 and CDR2: ENHRY, SYGVKD. The V end lost 6 bases, the J end lost 8 bases, and 11 bases lay between the germline ends. CDR3 residues: CAIRTTQDSPLHF. CDR3 sequence (DNA): TGTGCCATCAGGACTACGCAGGATTCACCCCTCCACTTT.

This clonotype was counted many times. The rearrangement uses TRBV20-1 and TRBJ2-7, with D hard to call. The CDR3 covers 13 residues. V shed 5 bases and J shed 0 bases, with 11 bases lying between them. Germline V gene sequence: CDR1 DFQATT, CDR2 SNEGSKA (reference sequence). CDR3 amino acids: CSAENRDSYEQYF. The CDR3 nucleotides read TGCAGTGCTGAAAACAGAGACTCCTACGAGCAGTACTTC.

The sample holds many counts of this clonotype. This chain uses TRBV7-2 with TRBJ2-1; 12 positions match TRBD2. Germline CDR1 and CDR2: SGHTA and FQGNSA. V was pared by 7 bases and J by 7 bases, with 11 bases of the junction left unmatched. CDR3 length: 16 amino acids. CDR3 protein: CASNQRLAGVSNEQFF. Here the CDR3 DNA reads TGTGCCAGCAACCAAAGACTAGCGGGAGTCTCAAATGAGCAGTTCTTC.

This chain uses TRBV7-2 with TRBJ2-5; 8 bases are shared with TRBD1. The CDR3 is 14 amino acids. V lost 5 bases and J lost 2; bases outside the gene matches: 4. CDR1 and CDR2 from the germline V gene are SGHTA and FQGNSA. CDR3 in amino acids: CASSRGTGQETQYF. CDR3 sequence (DNA): TGTGCCAGCAGCCGGGGGACAGGTCAAGAGACCCAGTACTTC.

In this sample, this clonotype turned up a few times. The chain couples TRBV10-3 to TRBJ2-2; D perhaps matches TRBD2 (5 bases). This CDR3 region has 16 residues. From germline, CDR1 is ENHRY and CDR2 SYGVKD. V lost 6 bases, J lost 4 bases, and 18 bases lay in between. The CDR3 coding sequence is TGTGCCATCAGCGTTGAGGGCTGGGAGAGCACCGGGGAGCTGTTTTTT. Amino acid sequence: CAISVEGWESTGELFF.

This clonotype was detected only a few times. The chain joins TRBV30 to TRBJ2-2; TRBD1 might be the D (5 bases). V was cut by 1 base and J by 0 bases, with 15 bases left in between. CDR1 and CDR2 from the germline V gene are GTSNPN and SVGIG (reference sequence). The CDR3 totals 17 residues. CDR3 protein: CAWSASRTNPNTGELFF. CDR3 bases: TGTGCCTGGAGTGCGTCCCGGACAAACCCGAACACCGGGGAGCTGTTTTTT.

This clonotype was seen a few times. This chain links TRBV3-1 with TRBJ2-7; D tentatively fits TRBD1 or TRBD2 (5 bases each). Trimming pared 4 bases from V and 6 bases from J, leaving 16 bases between. Germline CDR1 reads LGHDT; CDR2 reads YNNKEL (reference sequence). The CDR3 has 14 amino acids. This CDR3 reads CASSPGTQNPEQYF. The CDR3 region has the DNA TGTGCCAGCAGCCCCGGGACCCAAAACCCCGAGCAGTACTTC.

The chain combines TRBV28 with TRBJ2-5; tentative D call: TRBD1 (5 bases). Deletions cut 6 bases from V and 5 bases from J, with 16 bases between. Germline CDR1 reads MDHEN; CDR2 reads SYDVKM. CDR3 size: 14 residues. The CDR3 loop reads CASRGPGLSETQYF. In DNA, the CDR3 is TGTGCCAGCAGGGGGCCCGGGTTGTCGGAGACCCAGTACTTC.

The rearrangement joins TRBV28 to TRBJ1-1; no firm D call. CDR3 length equals 12 residues. CDR1 MDHEN and CDR2 SYDVKM come from the germline V gene. The ends were cut back, 8 bases at V and 3 bases at J, with 10 bases in the middle. CDR3 residues: CASGPTHTEAFF. In DNA, the CDR3 is TGTGCCAGCGGTCCAACACACACTGAAGCTTTCTTT.

This clonotype was picked up a small number of times. The chain uses TRBV11-2 and TRBJ2-7, with TRBD2 as a possible D gene (7 bases). In germline, CDR1 is SGHAT, CDR2 FQNNGV. This CDR3 is 15 amino acids long. Between the trimmed V and J ends, which lost 1 base and 4 bases, there was a span of 14 bases. Written as DNA, the CDR3 is TGTGCCAGCAGCTTAGGGGGAGGGGGTGTTTACGAGCAGTACTTC. Translating it yields CASSLGGGGVYEQYF.

The rearrangement links TRBV27 to TRBJ1-4; no clear D gene. The CDR3 covers 14 residues. Trimming stripped 6 bases from V and 0 bases from J, with 8 bases between. The germline V gene has CDR1 MNHEY and CDR2 SMNVEV (reference sequence). CDR3 residues: CASRRTATNEKLFF. Here the CDR3 DNA reads TGTGCCAGCAGGCGGACTGCAACTAATGAAAAACTGTTTTTT.

This clonotype has just a few counts. The rearrangement links TRBV24-1 to TRBJ2-5; 7 nucleotides match TRBD1. V lost 4 bases to trimming and J lost 7 bases; unmatched junction nucleotides: 8. CDR3 size: 14 residues. Germline CDR1 reads KGHDR; CDR2 reads SFDVKD. CDR3 loop: CATSDATGDLTQYF. The CDR3 region has the DNA TGTGCCACCAGTGACGCTACAGGGGATCTGACCCAGTACTTC.

This sequence joins TRBV6-2 or TRBV6-3 and TRBJ2-1, with TRBD1 identical over 9 bases. The trim removed 6 bases at V and 12 bases at J, leaving 9 bases unmatched. Germline CDR1 is MNHEY and CDR2 is SVGEGT. There are 13 residues in the CDR3. CDR3 residues: CASSPTGGVVQFF. CDR3 DNA sequence: TGTGCCAGCAGCCCCACAGGGGGCGTAGTGCAGTTCTTC.

Notes on this clonotype: Just one base apart from a much larger clone, this may be a read error. This chain connects TRBV5-6 to TRBJ2-3, with TRBD1 matching 9 bases. CDR3 size: 14 residues. The junction had 2 bases not matched to a gene; V was cut back by 5 bases and J by 1 base. Germline V gene sequence: CDR1 SGHDT, CDR2 YYEEEE. The CDR3 DNA reads as TGTGCCAGCAGTTGGACAGGGGGCACAGATACGCAGTATTTT. The encoded protein is CASSWTGGTDTQYF. Supplemented by reference TRBV5-6 and TRBJ2-3, the full variable domain reads DAGVTQSPTHLIKTRGQQVTLRCSPKSGHDTVSWYQQALGQGPQFIFQYYEEEERQRGNFPDRFSGHQFPNYSSELNVNALLLGDSALYLCASSWTGGTDTQYFGPGTRLTVL.

This clonotype came up many times. This chain joins TRBV5-1 and TRBJ2-7, with a possible D match to TRBD1 (5 bases). The CDR3 is made up of 13 amino acids. Germline lookup yields CDR1 SGHRS and CDR2 YFSETQ. Trimming shortened V by 3 bases and J by 0 bases, and 7 bases separated the two germline ends. The CDR3 region has the DNA TGCGCCAGCAGCTCGGACAACTCCTACGAGCAGTACTTC. Amino acid sequence: CASSSDNSYEQYF.